This entry lists 18 T cell receptor beta chains sequenced from one sample in a study of T cell changes during pregnancy in multiple sclerosis. Repertoires were generated with immunoSEQ multiplex PCR, while TCRdb's copy carries only in-frame clones and drops some. In the table there are roughly 50,000 clones, 80% to 90% of which are singletons. The sequencing here drew on CD8+ T cells from peripheral blood mononuclear cells, taken in the second trimester of pregnancy. Receptor source: a female donor with multiple sclerosis, enrolled in a pregnancy study.

J is TRBJ1-1 and V is TRBV15, with D unclear. Germline loops: CDR1 LNHNV, CDR2 YYDKDF (reference sequence). The CDR3 has 14 residues. Trimming shortened V by 4 bases and J by 4 bases, and 13 bases separated the two germline ends. The CDR3 nucleotides read TGTGCCACCAGCAAGGAGGGTTTTGGCACTGAAGCTTTCTTT. As protein: CATSKEGFGTEAFF.

This clone was seen a handful of times. CDR3 sequence (DNA): TGTGCCAGTAGTATAACAGGGGACGACCAAGAGACCCAGTACTTC. This gives the protein CASSITGDDQETQYF. This chain links TRBV19 with TRBJ2-5, with 7 nucleotides matching TRBD1. Germline-derived CDR1 and CDR2 are LNHDA and SQIVND (reference sequence). This CDR3 is built from 15 residues. The V and J ends lost 2 bases and 0 bases, in that order; junction bases with no gene match: 3.

The rearrangement links TRBV9 to TRBJ1-2; D is uncertain. The V end was cut by 0 bases, the J end by 0 bases, with 3 bases between. CDR1 and CDR2 from the germline V gene are SGDLS and YYNGEE. The CDR3 totals 13 residues. The CDR3 here is CASSVATNYGYTF. CDR3 coding DNA: TGTGCCAGCAGCGTAGCTACTAACTATGGCTACACCTTC. The full variable domain, its missing parts supplied by reference TRBV9 and TRBJ1-2, is DSGVTQTPKHLITATGQRVTLRCSPRSGDLSVYWYQQSLDQGLQFLIQYYNGEERAKGNILERFSAQQFPDLHSELNLSSLELGDSALYFCASSVATNYGYTFGSGTRLTVV.

V and J are TRBV2 and TRBJ2-1, with D possibly matching TRBD1 (6 bases). From germline, CDR1 is SNHLY and CDR2 FYNNEI. The CDR3 is made up of 12 amino acids. The CDR3 DNA reads as TGTGTGTTGGGGGCGGTCTACAATGAGCAGTTCTTC. Protein product: CVLGAVYNEQFF.

J is TRBJ2-3 and V is TRBV4-2; TRBD2 matches at 8 bases. V dropped 1 base and J dropped 4; count of bases not matched to a gene: 10. The CDR3 is 17 amino acids. From germline, CDR1 is LGHNA and CDR2 YNFKEQ. The chain's CDR3 is CASSQGFQAGAPDTQYF. CDR3 DNA sequence: TGTGCCAGCAGCCAAGGGTTCCAAGCGGGGGCCCCAGATACGCAGTATTTT.

The rearrangement links TRBV5-4 to TRBJ2-2; D may be TRBD2 (6 bases). V shed 3 bases and J shed 8 bases, with 17 bases lying between them. The CDR3 runs 15 residues. Germline CDR1 is SGHNT and CDR2 is YYREEE (reference sequence). As DNA, the CDR3 is TGTGCCAGCAGCTCGTCGGGCCGACTAGAGGGGGAGCTGTTTTTT. Protein sequence: CASSSSGRLEGELFF.

V is TRBV9 and J is TRBJ2-3, with 7 bases lining up with TRBD2. Germline V CDR1 and CDR2: SGDLS, YYNGEE. With 6 bases clipped from V and 0 bases from J, the junction kept 16 bases outside the gene matches. This CDR3 contains 18 residues. The CDR3: CASTSGRAGDLSTDTQYF. CDR3 in DNA: TGTGCCAGCACGAGCGGCCGGGCGGGGGACCTCAGCACAGATACGCAGTATTTT. The whole variable domain, filled in from reference TRBV9 and TRBJ2-3, reads DSGVTQTPKHLITATGQRVTLRCSPRSGDLSVYWYQQSLDQGLQFLIQYYNGEERAKGNILERFSAQQFPDLHSELNLSSLELGDSALYFCASTSGRAGDLSTDTQYFGPGTRLTVL.

This chain joins TRBV27 and TRBJ2-3, with 10 bases aligning to TRBD2. Germline values: CDR1 MNHEY, CDR2 SMNVEV (reference sequence). The length of the CDR3 is 18 residues. Losses at the gene ends were 2 bases for V and 2 bases for J; bases not matched to a gene: 10. The CDR3 DNA follows: TGTGCCAGCAGTTTAGGCATCAGGACTAGCGGCCTCACAGATACGCAGTATTTT. This translates into CASSLGIRTSGLTDTQYF.

The chain recombines TRBV7-9 with TRBJ2-7, with D possibly being TRBD2 (5 bases). CDR1 SEHNR and CDR2 FQNEAQ come from the germline V gene (reference sequence). The CDR3 length is 13 residues. V was pared by 6 bases and J by 3 bases, with 12 bases between. In DNA form, the CDR3 reads TGTGCCAGCAGTGCTAGCTCCTTCTACGAGCAGTACTTC. It specifies CASSASSFYEQYF.

In its sample, this clone was seen once. This rearrangement joins TRBV19 to TRBJ1-1, with D possibly being TRBD1 (6 bases). CDR1 is LNHDA and CDR2 is SQIVND in the germline V gene (reference sequence). V lost 5 bases, J lost 4 bases, and 11 bases lay in between. The CDR3 loop spans 13 amino acids. The DNA of the CDR3 is TGTGCCAGTAGTTGGACAGCAATCACTGAAGCTTTCTTT. This gives the protein CASSWTAITEAFF.

This sequence joins TRBV6-5 and TRBJ1-4; perhaps TRBD1 as D (5 bases). The V and J ends lost 2 bases and 8 bases respectively, with 12 bases between them. CDR3 length: 14 amino acids. Looked up from germline, CDR1 is MNHEY and CDR2 is SVGAGI. The CDR3 region has the DNA TGTGCCAGCAGTTACACGGGGGATGGGGAAAAACTGTTTTTT. Protein sequence: CASSYTGDGEKLFF.

The chain carries TRBV10-1 and TRBJ2-7; D possibly corresponds to TRBD1 (6 bases). Germline-derived CDR1 and CDR2 are WNHNN and SYGVQD (reference sequence). This CDR3 has 14 amino acids. The ends were cut back, 0 bases at V and 5 bases at J, with 11 bases in the middle. The CDR3 coding sequence is TGCGCCAGCAGTGAGTCGGTACAGGGCCACGAGCAGTACTTC. Protein sequence: CASSESVQGHEQYF.

The rearrangement joins TRBV27 to TRBJ1-6; unclear D gene. CDR1 is MNHEY, CDR2 SMNVEV, per germline (reference sequence). The V gene lost 3 bases and the J gene lost 6 bases, with 12 bases spanning the gap. This CDR3 has 15 amino acids. The CDR3 sequence: CASSFVRELNSPLHF. The CDR3 DNA follows: TGTGCCAGCAGTTTCGTACGGGAACTTAATTCACCCCTCCACTTT.

The genes are TRBV6-1 and TRBJ1-2; D is possibly TRBD1 (6 bases). The CDR3 extends over 13 amino acids. Trimming left V 7 bases short and J 3 bases short, with 12 bases between. The germline gives CDR1 MNHNS, CDR2 SASEGT. The CDR3 reads CASILRTDYGYTF. CDR3 DNA: TGTGCCAGCATCTTAAGGACAGACTATGGCTACACCTTC.

This clone has just a few counts. V and J are TRBV7-9 and TRBJ1-2; D uncertain. V was cut by 1 base and J by 6 bases, with 12 bases left in between. This CDR3 has 14 residues. Per the germline V gene, CDR1 is SEHNR and CDR2 is FQNEAQ (reference sequence). CDR3 loop: CASSLGGSLDGYTF. In nucleotides, the CDR3 is TGTGCCAGCAGCTTAGGAGGAAGTCTCGATGGCTACACCTTC.

The chain combines TRBV11-3 with TRBJ2-3; TRBD1 agrees at 12 bases. V was clipped by 0 bases and J by 6 bases; unmatched bases: 7. CDR3 size: 17 residues. Germline CDR1 is SGHNT and CDR2 is YENEEA. This CDR3 reads CASSLDGTGGFGDTQYF. As DNA, the CDR3 is TGTGCCAGCAGCTTAGATGGGACAGGGGGCTTCGGGGATACGCAGTATTTT.

In this sample, this clone turned up once. This chain connects TRBV29-1 to TRBJ2-7; D is unresolved. The V end lost 5 bases, the J end lost 0 bases, and 5 bases lay between the germline ends. Germline V gives CDR1 SQVTM, CDR2 ANQGSEA. The CDR3 consists of 11 residues. CDR3 DNA sequence: TGCAGCGTTTTCGTCTCCTACGAGCAGTACTTC. Residues: CSVFVSYEQYF.

The table lists this clone with a count of one. The rearrangement links TRBV7-8 to TRBJ1-2; a possible D gene is TRBD1 (6 bases). Germline loops: CDR1 SGHVS, CDR2 FQNEAQ. There are 14 residues in the CDR3. Deletions cut 5 bases from V and 8 bases from J, with 18 bases between. The CDR3: CASSLQGPLEGYTF. As DNA, the CDR3 is TGTGCCAGCAGCCTACAGGGCCCCCTGGAGGGCTACACCTTC.